This TCR beta chain is drawn from a study of patients and donors after allogeneic stem cell transplantation (TCRdb year 2020). The germline V gene encodes CDR1 GTSNPN and CDR2 SVGIG (reference sequence). V and J are truncated by 3 bases and 6 bases respectively, leaving an intervening sequence of 9 bases. The CDR3 runs 12 amino acids, cysteine and phenylalanine included. Only the CDR3 part of the read is kept: 36 bases, read in frame from the first base. Receptor amplification or capture employed RT-PCR. This sample was sequenced with a NextSeq 550. In-frame beta chains were kept once TCRdb had trimmed the public reads at Q25 with fastp and called clones with MiXCR. Entries that share a CDR3 protein sequence are merged under the most common genes and DNA. The sample table lists over 400,000 distinct CDR3 sequences, about a sixth of them with a count of one. The top ten clones comprise just over 7% of the sample.

This clonotype was recorded at least ten times. The antigen it binds to is not known. Base qualities are not at hand, and no much larger clone is one base apart. This chain is built from TRBV30 and TRBJ1-5; the D gene lacks a confident call. This TCR came from a human donor who was either an allogeneic HSCT recipient or a stem cell or donor lymphocyte infusion donor (not recorded which). It is not recorded whose cells these are; they may come from a transplant donor. The sample comprised blood, either unsorted or a sorted T cell fraction (not recorded which). The CDR3 reads as follows: CAWRMDGQPQHF. The nucleotide sequence reads TGTGCCTGGAGGATGGACGGTCAGCCCCAGCATTTT. Outside the CDR3, residues come from the reference TRBV30 and TRBJ1-5 proteins, so the full variable domain is: SQTIHQWPATLVQPVGSPLSLECTVEGTSNPNLYWYRQAAGRGLQLLFYSVGIGQISSEVPQNLSASRPQDRQFILSSKKLLLSDSGFYLCAWRMDGQPQHFGDGTRLSIL.